The 15 T cell receptor beta chains below come from one sample, sequenced in a study of blood T cell repertoires in COVID-19. Method: immunoSEQ multiplex PCR; TCRdb's copy keeps in-frame clones and lacks some. The sample lists 150,000 or so clones; 85% to 90% were seen once. Sequenced: peripheral blood. The receptors come from a man younger than 30 with COVID-19, enrolled during active disease.

In the case of this clone: One junction end does not reproduce the germline sequence, and a read error may be involved. This chain links TRBV28 with TRBJ1-4; no clear D. Per germline, CDR1 MDHEN and CDR2 SYDVKM. The CDR3 runs 15 residues. The CDR3 nucleotides are TGTGCCAGCAGTTTGGCAGTTTCAACTAATGAAAAACTGCTTTTT. Its translation: CASSLAVSTNEKLLF.

The rearrangement joins TRBV13 to TRBJ2-3; D unresolved. Trimming took 5 bases from V and 2 from J, leaving 17 bases between them. There are 16 residues in the CDR3. CDR1 PRHDT and CDR2 FYEKMQ come from the germline V gene (reference sequence). The CDR3 protein is CASSQRLAQITDTQYF. CDR3 nucleotides: TGTGCCAGCAGCCAACGTTTGGCACAGATCACAGATACGCAGTATTTT.

V is TRBV7-2 and J is TRBJ2-5, with a tentative D call TRBD2 (5 bases). Trimming stripped 1 base from V and 6 bases from J, with 15 bases between. This CDR3 has 15 residues. The germline V gene has CDR1 SGHTA and CDR2 FQGNSA. CDR3 DNA sequence: TGTGCCAGCAGCTTAGGAGACTACCTCAGGCAGACCCAGTACTTC. It specifies CASSLGDYLRQTQYF.

This clone was seen just once. The genes are TRBV6-5 and TRBJ2-6; no reliable D call. The CDR3 is made up of 14 amino acids. V lost 6 bases, J lost 2 bases, and 8 bases lay in between. Germline-derived CDR1 and CDR2 are MNHEY and SVGAGI. CDR3 loop: CASSRDTGANVLTF. DNA for the CDR3: TGTGCCAGCAGCCGAGATACTGGGGCCAACGTCCTGACTTTC.

V usage is TRBV28 and J usage is TRBJ2-1, with TRBD2 matching 10 bases. Germline V gene data show CDR1 as MDHEN and CDR2 as SYDVKM. CDR3 length: 14 amino acids. V gave up 6 bases and J gave up 4 bases; unmatched junction bases: 3. DNA for the CDR3: TGTGCCAGCAGCTGGACTAGCGGATACAATGAGCAGTTCTTC. It translates to CASSWTSGYNEQFF.

Here the CDR3 reads CASSLAKREAHEQYF. In nucleotides, the CDR3 is TGTGCCAGCAGCTTAGCGAAGCGGGAGGCCCACGAGCAGTACTTC. The gene calls are TRBV7-6 and TRBJ2-7; 9 nucleotides match TRBD2. Per germline, CDR1 SGHVS and CDR2 FNYEAQ. V gave up 0 bases and J gave up 5 bases; unmatched junction bases: 5. The CDR3 spans 15 residues.

The chain has TRBV18 and TRBJ2-1, with TRBD2 as a possible D gene (5 bases). V was shortened by 6 bases and J by 0 bases, with 21 bases between the two germline ends. The CDR3 is 18 amino acids. The V gene's germline CDR1 is KGHSH and CDR2 LQKENI. CDR3 amino acids: CASSPGPGAGSSYNEQFF. In DNA form, the CDR3 reads TGTGCCAGCTCCCCTGGGCCCGGCGCGGGTAGCTCCTACAATGAGCAGTTCTTC. The full variable domain, rest sourced from reference TRBV18 and TRBJ2-1, is NAGVMQNPRHLVRRRGQEARLRCSPMKGHSHVYWYRQLPEEGLKFMVYLQKENIIDESGMPKERFSAEFPKEGPSILRIQQVVRGDSAAYFCASSPGPGAGSSYNEQFFGPGTRLTVL.

V gene TRBV15 combines with J gene TRBJ1-2; 9 nucleotides line up with TRBD1. CDR3 size: 15 residues. Germline CDR1 and CDR2: LNHNV and YYDKDF (reference sequence). The trim removed 1 base at V and 6 bases at J, leaving 6 bases unmatched. CDR3 bases: TGTGCCACCAGCAGAGGGGGGACAGGGTTTCATGGCTACACCTTC. Translating gives CATSRGGTGFHGYTF.

The genes are TRBV5-1 and TRBJ2-1; 14 bases align to TRBD2. Germline assignment: CDR1 SGHRS and CDR2 YFSETQ. V shed 2 bases and J 9 bases; nucleotides not matched to a gene: 7. The CDR3 has 16 amino acids. The CDR3 DNA is TGCGCCAGCAGCTTCCGGGGACTAGCGGGAGTTTTTGAGCAGTTCTTC. It is translated as CASSFRGLAGVFEQFF.

The chain employs TRBV3-1 (or the pseudogene TRBV3-2) and TRBJ2-7; no firm D call. Looked up from germline, CDR1 is LGHDT and CDR2 is YNNKEL (reference sequence). The CDR3 totals 13 residues. With 3 bases removed from V and 0 bases from J, the gap between germline ends came to 6 bases. The CDR3 DNA follows: TGTGCCAGCAGCCAGTACAGCTCCTACGAGCAGTACTTC. The encoded protein is CASSQYSSYEQYF.

The rearrangement uses TRBV3-1 (or the pseudogene TRBV3-2) and TRBJ2-3; TRBD2 is a possible D gene (6 bases). Germline values: CDR1 LGHDT, CDR2 YNNKEL (reference sequence). This CDR3 is 17 amino acids long. The germline V and J ends were trimmed by 0 bases and 1 base, with 14 bases remaining between them. In nucleotides, the CDR3 is TGTGCCAGCAGCCAAGATGGGTGGTTAGCGGGCACAGATACGCAGTATTTT. Protein: CASSQDGWLAGTDTQYF.

This clone was found once. The rearrangement joins TRBV30 to TRBJ2-7; a possible D gene is TRBD2 (7 bases). CDR3 length: 13 residues. Trimming took 4 bases from V and 2 from J, leaving 12 bases between them. Germline V CDR1 and CDR2: GTSNPN, SVGIG (reference sequence). The CDR3, as DNA: TGTGCCTGGAATTGGGGGGGCACCTACGAGCAGTACTTC. It yields the protein CAWNWGGTYEQYF.

This clone was seen a handful of times. The chain couples TRBV7-3 to TRBJ2-1; maybe TRBD2 (6 bases). Germline V gene lookup returns CDR1 SGHTA and CDR2 FQGTGA. V lost 4 bases, J lost 2 bases, and 9 bases lay in between. The CDR3 has 14 residues. CDR3 protein: CASSSGLPYNEQFF. For the CDR3, the DNA is TGTGCCAGCAGCTCGGGACTCCCCTACAATGAGCAGTTCTTC.

The genes are TRBV5-1 and TRBJ1-5; 8 positions agree with TRBD1. Trimming removed 3 bases from V and 7 bases from J; junction bases left unmatched: 6. Germline CDR1 and CDR2: SGHRS and YFSETQ. The CDR3 is 14 residues long. DNA of the CDR3: TGCGCCAGCAGCTCGACAGGGGAGGGCCAGCCCCAGCATTTT. The encoded protein is CASSSTGEGQPQHF.

The DNA of the CDR3 is TGCGCCAGCAGCCCGGAGGTGGGCGGGATTTCTAGTGGCTACACCTTC. This codes for CASSPEVGGISSGYTF. This chain joins TRBV4-1 and TRBJ1-2; D gene ambiguous. The V gene's germline CDR1 is MGHRA and CDR2 YSYEKL. This CDR3 has 16 residues. The ends were cut back, 4 bases at V and 7 bases at J, with 22 bases in the middle.